A selection of T cell receptor beta chains follows, all from one sample in a study of shared clonotypes between healthy human individuals. Assay: immunoSEQ multiplex PCR; the TCRdb copy retains only in-frame clones and omits some. The repertoire consists of around 2,100,000 clones, with approximately 94% occurring once and the leading ten covering 1.2%. Source material: naive CD8+ T cells sorted from blood. These receptors all stem from a young man in good health. Each CDR3 is given without its conserved first and last residue. Expanded clones get a size class; other rows say once, few or many, or leave the size out.

J gene | clone size | V gene | CDR3 protein
TRBJ2-7 | . | TRBV9 | ASSVSQGLSYEQY
TRBJ2-5 | . | TRBV4-1 | ASASIAGGPSETQY
TRBJ1-1 | once | TRBV7-2 | ASSHQTMNTEAF
TRBJ2-3 | . | TRBV4-3 | ASSQDIPGTTTDTQY
TRBJ2-1 | . | TRBV7-3 | ASSLGVAGAAEQF
TRBJ2-7 | . | TRBV5-6 | ASSLGGAPFYEQY
TRBJ2-7 | . | TRBV9 | ASSSPRGASSYEQY
TRBJ2-7 | . | TRBV19 | ASSIGQGFYEQY
TRBJ2-1 | . | TRBV25-1 | ATLGGSSYNEQF
TRBJ2-5 | . | TRBV6-6 | ASSPGQRQETQY
TRBJ2-7 | . | TRBV27 | ASSPGGSYEQY
TRBJ2-2 | . | TRBV18 | ASSIGVIDTGELF
TRBJ2-2 | . | TRBV7-6 | ASSLSGTTTGELF
TRBJ2-1 | . | TRBV6-6 | ASSYTGGGSEQF
TRBJ2-2 | once | TRBV7-6 | ASSLVLEDDTGELF
TRBJ2-5 | . | TRBV20-1 | SARGTGTQY
TRBJ2-1 | . | TRBV9 | ASSEWDYNEQF
TRBJ2-7 | . | TRBV6-1 | ASSVVGEYEQY
TRBJ1-5 | few | TRBV28 | ASNQGLAQH
TRBJ1-1 | . | TRBV27 | ASSFNWGVAEAF
TRBJ2-1 | . | TRBV9 | ASSVGGGTEQF
TRBJ2-7 | . | TRBV7-8 | ASSSGQTYEQY
TRBJ2-1 | . | TRBV4-1 | ASSQGLYNEQF
TRBJ2-7 | . | TRBV6-1 | ASSHRGLYEQY
TRBJ1-2 | . | TRBV7-9 | ASSLERFEGYT
TRBJ2-7 | . | TRBV27 | ASSWGTGGFSYEQY
TRBJ2-1 | once | TRBV5-8 | ASSTSSRRNEQF
TRBJ1-5 | . | TRBV7-9 | ASSPFSGGSNQPQH
TRBJ1-2 | . | TRBV5-1 | ASSLARGLDYGYT
TRBJ2-7 | . | TRBV14 | ASSSLWEQY
TRBJ1-4 | . | TRBV27 | ASSLVNLGFANEKLF
TRBJ1-1 | . | TRBV9 | ASSESGLTAEAF
TRBJ2-1 | . | TRBV27 | ASSLAAGTAYNEQF
TRBJ2-7 | . | TRBV4-2 | ASSQGGGYEQY
TRBJ2-7 | . | TRBV27 | ASSLIVAGEQY
TRBJ1-2 | . | TRBV21-1 | ASSKGGPRIPDYGYT